The 10 T cell receptor beta chains below all came from one sample that was sequenced in a study of T cells in women clearing cervical HPV infection. Assay: immunoSEQ multiplex PCR; the TCRdb copy retains only in-frame clones and omits some. This sample lists over 20,000 clones; its ten largest clones have over 8%. What was sequenced was blood buffy coat. The receptors originated from a woman aged 18 to 75 with a cervical HPV16 infection that either progressed to CIN3+ or cleared (not recorded which).

With regard to this clone: The CDR3 is cut off 3 residues early in the read; its end comes from the germline J gene. The chain employs TRBV19 and TRBJ1-6; D is unresolved. The CDR3 totals 14 residues. Trimming removed 1 base at V and 8 bases at J, with 9 bases between. Germline V gene data show CDR1 as LNHDA and CDR2 as SQIVND (reference sequence). The chain's CDR3 is CASSIGFRDSPLHF. The CDR3 bases that were read are TGTGCCAGTAGTATAGGATTTAGGGATTCACCC. Full variable domain (remainder filled in from reference TRBV19 and TRBJ1-6): DGGITQSPKYLFRKEGQNVTLSCEQNLNHDAMYWYRQDPGQGLRLIYYSQIVNDFQKGDIAEGYSVSREKKESFPLTVTSAQKNPTAFYLCASSIGFRDSPLHFGNGTRLTVT.

About this clone itself: With the read ending 3 residues before the CDR3 end, the germline J gene is used to fill in that end. The chain combines TRBV7-2 with TRBJ1-5; no definite D call. The CDR3 is made up of 12 amino acids. The V end lost 4 bases, the J end lost 7 bases, and 8 bases lay between the germline ends. Germline loops: CDR1 SGHTA, CDR2 FQGNSA. The chain's CDR3 is CASSSSPQPQHF. Partial CDR3 DNA: TGTGCCAGCAGCTCTTCTCCCCAGCCC. Filled out from reference TRBV7-2 and TRBJ1-5, the complete variable domain reads GAGVSQSPSNKVTEKGKDVELRCDPISGHTALYWYRQSLGQGLEFLIYFQGNSAPDKSGLPSDRFSAERTGGSVSTLTIQRTQQEDSAVYLCASSSSPQPQHFGDGTRLSIL.

Points on this clone: The read ends 3 residues early relative to the CDR3; the germline J gene fills the gap. The rearrangement uses TRBV6-2 or TRBV6-3 and TRBJ1-1, with D possibly TRBD1 on 5 matching bases. Germline V gives CDR1 MNHEY, CDR2 SVGEGT. The CDR3 length is 12 residues. The CDR3 region is CASRYGGAEAFF. CDR3 DNA, as far as it was read: TGTGCCAGCAGATATGGAGGGGCCGAA.

To note about this clone: Coverage ceases 3 residues before the CDR3 finishes, and the germline J gene fills in the end. Other DNA sequences in this sample translate to the same CDR3. This sequence joins TRBV20-1 and TRBJ2-2; 10 positions match TRBD2. The CDR3 is made up of 15 amino acids. Trimming removed 0 bases from V and 3 bases from J; junction bases left unmatched: 1. CDR1 is DFQATT and CDR2 is SNEGSKA in the germline V gene (reference sequence). CDR3 in amino acids: CSARDLAGDTGELFF. CDR3 bases read: TGCAGTGCTAGAGACCTAGCGGGGGACACCGGGGAG.

About this clone itself: The read finishes 3 residues shy of the CDR3 end, and the germline J gene is used to complete it. The chain is built from TRBV12-3 or TRBV12-4 and TRBJ1-2, with 9 positions matching TRBD1. The CDR3 length is 15 residues. The trim removed 5 bases at V and 0 bases at J, leaving 4 bases unmatched. The CDR3 is CASSRDRVANYGYTF. The DNA read from the CDR3 is TGTGCCAGCAGTCGGGACAGGGTCGCTAACTATGGC.

A remark on this clone: The read is 3 residues too short to cover the CDR3 end, so that end is filled in from the germline J gene. The chain employs TRBV7-2 and TRBJ2-5; a possible D gene is TRBD2 (6 bases). Germline V gives CDR1 SGHTA, CDR2 FQGNSA. CDR3 length: 16 residues. Trimming cost V 0 bases and J 3 bases, with 14 bases left between them. CDR3 sequence reads: CASSLAFAGSKETQYF. CDR3 bases read: TGTGCCAGCAGCTTAGCTTTTGCGGGGAGCAAAGAGACC.

Details on this clone: Read sequence stops 3 residues before the CDR3 end, and the germline J gene provides the missing end. This rearrangement joins TRBV7-6 to TRBJ2-5, with D unclear. V was trimmed by 2 bases and J by 5 bases, leaving 9 bases between them. The CDR3 covers 13 residues. From germline, CDR1 is SGHVS and CDR2 FNYEAQ. The CDR3 DNA, read in part, is TGTGCCAGCAGCTTAAGGCCGAGGGAGACC. Encoded protein: CASSLRPRET. The complete CDR3 sequence is CASSLRPRETQYF.

Points on this clone: The read comes to an end 3 residues before the CDR3 does, leaving the germline J gene to fill in the end. The chain recombines TRBV18 with TRBJ2-4; 8 nucleotides agree with TRBD1. The germline V gene has CDR1 KGHSH and CDR2 LQKENI. The CDR3 totals 15 residues. CDR3 in amino acids: CASSPSGTGEYGQYF. The sequenced part of the CDR3 DNA is TGTGCCAGCTCACCCAGTGGGACAGGAGAATATGGT. The whole variable domain, filled in from reference TRBV18 and TRBJ2-4, reads NAGVMQNPRHLVRRRGQEARLRCSPMKGHSHVYWYRQLPEEGLKFMVYLQKENIIDESGMPKERFSAEFPKEGPSILRIQQVVRGDSAAYFCASSPSGTGEYGQYFGAGTRLSVL.

Worth noting for this clone: The CDR3 extends 3 residues past the end of the read, so its final part is completed from the germline J gene. The gene calls are TRBV5-1 and TRBJ1-2; D uncertain. From germline, CDR1 is SGHRS and CDR2 YFSETQ. The CDR3 spans 12 residues. The V and J ends lost 5 bases and 5 bases respectively, with 10 bases between them. CDR3 region: CASRDGLYGYTF. The DNA read from the CDR3 is TGCGCCAGCAGAGACGGACTTTATGGC.

With respect to this clone: The CDR3 is cut off 3 residues early in the read; its end comes from the germline J gene. The chain links TRBV30 to TRBJ1-2; D remains unclear. Germline V gene sequence: CDR1 GTSNPN, CDR2 SVGIG (reference sequence). The CDR3 runs to 14 residues. Partial CDR3 DNA: TGTGCCTGGAGAATAGATACCTTTTCCAATGAC. This codes for CAWRIDTFSND. The full-length CDR3 reads as CAWRIDTFSNDYTF.